The source of this T cell receptor (beta chain) is a study of T cells after yellow fever vaccination. Study findings and constraints: Clonotypes appearing in both CD4 and CD8 compartments existed, and their share was small. Most clones from primary vaccination were detected again post-booster (around 96% CD4, 88% CD8).

A universal primer site and UMIs were added as TCR cDNA was made by 5'RACE template switching. TCRdb processed the 5' RACE reads anew with MiXCR; each CDR3 protein has one entry. The data show nearly 300,000 distinct CDR3 sequences, 8.5% to 10% seen once. Trimming cost V 4 bases and J 5 bases, with 11 bases left between them. Germline V gene lookup returns CDR1 LGHDT and CDR2 YNNKEL (reference sequence). The length of the CDR3 is 13 residues. With regard to this clonotype: Its specificity is unknown.

The sequenced sample was CD4+ T cells sorted from PBMCs, obtained 5 days after the yellow fever booster vaccination. The receptor comes from a man aged 18 to 29 who received the YFV17D yellow fever vaccine. V and J are TRBV3-1 and TRBJ1-2, with unresolved D. DNA of the CDR3: TGTGCCAGCAGCCTGACGGAGTTTTATGGCTACACCTTC. Its protein is CASSLTEFYGYTF.